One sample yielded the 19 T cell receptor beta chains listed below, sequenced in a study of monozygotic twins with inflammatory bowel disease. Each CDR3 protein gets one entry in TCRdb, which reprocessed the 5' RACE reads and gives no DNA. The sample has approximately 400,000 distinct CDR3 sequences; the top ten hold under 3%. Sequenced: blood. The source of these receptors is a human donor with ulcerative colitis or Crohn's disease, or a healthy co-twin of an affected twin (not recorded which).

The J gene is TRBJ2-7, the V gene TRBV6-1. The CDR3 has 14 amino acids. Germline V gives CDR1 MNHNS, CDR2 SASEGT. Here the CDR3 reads CASSENGARSEQYF.

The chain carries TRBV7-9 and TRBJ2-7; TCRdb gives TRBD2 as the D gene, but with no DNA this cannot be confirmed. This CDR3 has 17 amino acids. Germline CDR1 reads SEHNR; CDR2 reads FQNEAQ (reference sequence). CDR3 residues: CASSSSTAGGLGNEQYF.

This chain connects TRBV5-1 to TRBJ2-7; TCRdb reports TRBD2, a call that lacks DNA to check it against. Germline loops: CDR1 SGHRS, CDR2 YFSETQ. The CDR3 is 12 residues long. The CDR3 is CASSVRGLEQYF.

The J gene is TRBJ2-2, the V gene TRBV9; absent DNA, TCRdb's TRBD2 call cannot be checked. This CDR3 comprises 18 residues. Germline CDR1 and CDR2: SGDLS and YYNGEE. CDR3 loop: CASSPLAGGRVGTGELFF.

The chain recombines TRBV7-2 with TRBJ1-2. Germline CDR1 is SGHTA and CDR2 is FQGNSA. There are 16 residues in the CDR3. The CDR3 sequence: CASSSQGKPSGGGYTF. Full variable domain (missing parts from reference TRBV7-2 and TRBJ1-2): GAGVSQSPSNKVTEKGKDVELRCDPISGHTALYWYRQSLGQGLEFLIYFQGNSAPDKSGLPSDRFSAERTGGSVSTLTIQRTQQEDSAVYLCASSSQGKPSGGGYTFGSGTRLTVV.

The CDR3 loop reads CASSGGNGADTQYF. This rearrangement joins TRBV5-5 to TRBJ2-3; TCRdb calls TRBD1, which cannot be checked without DNA. This CDR3 contains 14 residues. Germline loops: CDR1 SGHKS, CDR2 YYEKEE (reference sequence). Looking up the rest from reference TRBV5-5 and TRBJ2-3 gives the full variable domain: DAGVTQSPTHLIKTRGQQVTLRCSPISGHKSVSWYQQVLGQGPQFIFQYYEKEERGRGNFPDRFSARQFPNYSSELNVNALLLGDSALYLCASSGGNGADTQYFGPGTRLTVL.

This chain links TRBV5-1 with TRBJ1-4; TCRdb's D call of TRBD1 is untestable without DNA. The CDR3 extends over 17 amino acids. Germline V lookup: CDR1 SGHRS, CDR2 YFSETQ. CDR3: CASSSRGTRLTNEKLFF.

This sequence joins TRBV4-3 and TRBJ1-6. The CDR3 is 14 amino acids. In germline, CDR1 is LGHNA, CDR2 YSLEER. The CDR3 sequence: CASSAKERNSPLHF.

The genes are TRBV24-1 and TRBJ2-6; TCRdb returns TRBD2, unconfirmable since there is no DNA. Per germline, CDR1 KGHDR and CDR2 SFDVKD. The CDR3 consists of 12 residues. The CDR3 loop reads CATSGEGSVLTF.

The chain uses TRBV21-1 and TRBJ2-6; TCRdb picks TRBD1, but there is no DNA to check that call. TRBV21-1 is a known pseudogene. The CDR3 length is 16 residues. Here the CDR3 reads CASSRDRGFGANVLTF.

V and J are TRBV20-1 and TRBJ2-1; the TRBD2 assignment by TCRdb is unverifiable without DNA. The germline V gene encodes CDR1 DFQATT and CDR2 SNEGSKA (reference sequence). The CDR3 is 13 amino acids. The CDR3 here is CSARSFRGRGEFF.

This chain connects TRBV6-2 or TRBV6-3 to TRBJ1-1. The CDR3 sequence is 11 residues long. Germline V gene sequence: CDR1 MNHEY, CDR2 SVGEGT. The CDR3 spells CASRDRVEAFF.

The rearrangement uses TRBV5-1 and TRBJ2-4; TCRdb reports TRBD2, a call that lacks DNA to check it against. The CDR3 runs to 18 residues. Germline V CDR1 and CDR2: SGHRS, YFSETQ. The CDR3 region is CASSLTSGSFTAKNIQYF.

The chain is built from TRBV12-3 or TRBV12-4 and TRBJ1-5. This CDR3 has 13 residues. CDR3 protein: CASSWSSNQPQHF.

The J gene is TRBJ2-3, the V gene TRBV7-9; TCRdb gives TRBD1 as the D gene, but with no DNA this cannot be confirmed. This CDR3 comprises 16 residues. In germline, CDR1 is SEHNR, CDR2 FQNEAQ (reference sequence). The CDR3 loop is CASSLSASGTTDTQYF.

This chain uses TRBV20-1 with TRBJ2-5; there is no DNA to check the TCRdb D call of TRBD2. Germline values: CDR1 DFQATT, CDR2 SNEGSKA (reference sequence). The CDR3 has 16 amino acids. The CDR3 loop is CSARTSKRGDQETQYF.

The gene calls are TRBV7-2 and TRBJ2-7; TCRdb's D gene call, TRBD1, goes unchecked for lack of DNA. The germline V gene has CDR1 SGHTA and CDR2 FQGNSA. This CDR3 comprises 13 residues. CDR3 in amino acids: CASSQDISYEQYF.

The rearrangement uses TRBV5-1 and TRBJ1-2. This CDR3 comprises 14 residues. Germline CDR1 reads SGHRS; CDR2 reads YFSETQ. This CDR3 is CASSLDQNYYGYTF.

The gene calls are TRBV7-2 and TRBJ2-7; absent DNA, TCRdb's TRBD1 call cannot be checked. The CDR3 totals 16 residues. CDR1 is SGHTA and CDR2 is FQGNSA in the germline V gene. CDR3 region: CASSPSGGGQAYEQYF.